Presented here are 27 T cell receptor beta chains from one specimen sequenced in a study of blood T cell repertoires in COVID-19. Only in-frame clones appear in the TCRdb table, and some are missing; sequencing was by immunoSEQ multiplex PCR. The table includes roughly 120,000 clones, about nine tenths detected once. The sample taken for sequencing was peripheral blood. The receptors were sampled from a man in his 60s with COVID-19, enrolled during active disease.

The rearrangement joins TRBV5-1 to TRBJ2-7, with TRBD2 matching 9 bases. Germline V gives CDR1 SGHRS, CDR2 YFSETQ. J was trimmed by 3 bases and V by 0 bases; bases with no gene match: 4. This CDR3 region has 15 residues. CDR3: CASSLGKREVYEQYF. CDR3 DNA: TGCGCCAGCAGCTTGGGGAAGCGGGAGGTCTACGAGCAGTACTTC.

The V call is TRBV4-1, the J call TRBJ1-2; D gene uncertain. Trimming stripped 1 base from V and 8 bases from J, with 11 bases between. The CDR3 contains 13 residues. Germline CDR1 and CDR2: MGHRA and YSYEKL. The CDR3 here is CASSQGVTRGYTF. The CDR3 coding sequence is TGCGCCAGCAGCCAAGGGGTGACAAGAGGCTACACCTTC.

The J gene is TRBJ2-3, the V gene TRBV12-3 or TRBV12-4, with no clear D. This CDR3 is 13 amino acids long. Between the trimmed V and J ends, which lost 2 bases and 0 bases, there was a span of 3 bases. CDR3 sequence reads: CASSLSSTDTQYF. The CDR3 coding sequence is TGTGCCAGCAGTTTATCTAGCACAGATACGCAGTATTTT.

This rearrangement joins TRBV4-2 to TRBJ2-3, with TRBD2 identical over 7 bases. The CDR3 is made up of 14 amino acids. V trimming: 4 bases; J trimming: 4 bases; junction bases outside the gene matches: 5. The germline CDR1 and CDR2 sequences are LGHNA and YNFKEQ. The CDR3 region is CASSPDRGADTQYF. Here the CDR3 DNA reads TGTGCCAGCAGCCCAGACCGGGGGGCAGATACGCAGTATTTT.

This sequence joins TRBV29-1 and TRBJ1-4, with D possibly matching TRBD1 (5 bases). This CDR3 comprises 12 residues. Germline V gene lookup returns CDR1 SQVTM and CDR2 ANQGSEA. V lost 7 bases to trimming and J lost 8 bases, with 14 bases between them. CDR3 protein: CSATQGTEKLFF. CDR3 nucleotide sequence: TGCAGCGCGACCCAGGGAACCGAAAAACTGTTTTTT.

V gene TRBV19 combines with J gene TRBJ1-2, with D possibly being TRBD1 (6 bases). V gave up 9 bases and J gave up 7 bases, with 15 bases separating them. CDR1 LNHDA and CDR2 SQIVND come from the germline V gene (reference sequence). The CDR3 runs to 12 residues. The CDR3 DNA sequence: TGTGCCAGCCGGAACAGGGTTTTTGGCTACACCTTC. Protein product: CASRNRVFGYTF.

The chain joins TRBV20-1 to TRBJ1-4, with 7 bases identical to TRBD1. The germline CDR1 and CDR2 sequences are DFQATT and SNEGSKA (reference sequence). The CDR3 runs 15 residues. The trim removed 3 bases at V and 8 bases at J, leaving 12 bases unmatched. The DNA for the CDR3 is TGCAGTGCTAGTTTTCACAGGGGCTCAGGGGAAAAACTGTTTTTT. As protein: CSASFHRGSGEKLFF.

This clone appeared once. The rearrangement links TRBV4-3 to TRBJ2-4; D possibly corresponds to TRBD2 (5 bases). Deletions cut 2 bases from V and 0 bases from J, with 20 bases between. The CDR3 spans 19 residues. The germline CDR1 and CDR2 sequences are LGHNA and YSLEER. The CDR3 nucleotides read TGCGCCAGCAGCCAAACATCGCTGGGAGACCTCCTAGCCAAAAACATTCAGTACTTC. Amino acids: CASSQTSLGDLLAKNIQYF.

The chain is built from TRBV5-1 and TRBJ2-3, with TRBD2 matching over 12 bases. The length of the CDR3 is 15 residues. Unmatched junction bases numbered 2, after V lost 2 bases and J lost 4 bases. Germline CDR1 is SGHRS and CDR2 is YFSETQ. CDR3 coding DNA: TGCGCCAGCAGCTTAACTAGCGGGAGGTCAGATACGCAGTATTTT. It is translated as CASSLTSGRSDTQYF. Full variable domain (missing parts from reference TRBV5-1 and TRBJ2-3): KAGVTQTPRYLIKTRGQQVTLSCSPISGHRSVSWYQQTPGQGLQFLFEYFSETQRNKGNFPGRFSGRQFSNSRSEMNVSTLELGDSALYLCASSLTSGRSDTQYFGPGTRLTVL.

The gene calls are TRBV6-1 and TRBJ1-3; TRBD1 agrees at 7 bases. V trimming: 3 bases; J trimming: 4 bases; junction bases outside the gene matches: 0. The CDR3 consists of 13 residues. CDR1 and CDR2 from the germline V gene are MNHNS and SASEGT. CDR3 loop: CASSDRGGNTIYF. The DNA for the CDR3 is TGTGCCAGCAGTGACAGGGGGGGAAACACCATATATTTT.

For the CDR3, the DNA is TGCGCCAGCAGCCAAGATCCGACAGGGCAAAGAAACACCATATATTTT. It encodes CASSQDPTGQRNTIYF. The chain combines TRBV4-3 with TRBJ1-3; TRBD1 matches at 7 bases. Germline trimming cut 0 bases from V and 5 bases from J; bases unmatched to any gene: 7. Germline loops: CDR1 LGHNA, CDR2 YSLEER. The length of the CDR3 is 16 residues.

This chain uses TRBV5-6 with TRBJ2-4, with D maybe TRBD1 (6 bases). The CDR3 spans 16 residues. CDR1 is SGHDT, CDR2 YYEEEE, per germline. The V end was cut by 4 bases, the J end by 0 bases, with 14 bases between. CDR3 coding DNA: TGTGCCAGCAGCCTATTGGACAGTCTAGCCAAAAACATTCAGTACTTC. Protein: CASSLLDSLAKNIQYF.

The gene calls are TRBV12-3 or TRBV12-4 and TRBJ1-1, with TRBD1 matching 10 bases. The J segment lost 11 bases and the V segment lost 5 bases, leaving 5 bases of the junction unmatched. The length of the CDR3 is 12 residues. CDR3 protein: CASSPGTGAAFF. For the CDR3, the DNA is TGTGCCAGCAGTCCCGGGACAGGGGCCGCTTTCTTT.

The genes are TRBV7-3 and TRBJ2-7; 7 positions agree with TRBD2. Germline loops: CDR1 SGHTA, CDR2 FQGTGA. The CDR3 extends over 16 amino acids. V was pared by 5 bases and J by 5 bases, with 15 bases of the junction left unmatched. CDR3: CASSPGAGVGRHEQYF. The DNA for the CDR3 is TGTGCCAGCAGCCCTGGGGCGGGAGTAGGACGACACGAGCAGTACTTC. Combining the CDR3 with reference TRBV7-3 and TRBJ2-7 gives the whole variable domain GAGVSQTPSNKVTEKGKYVELRCDPISGHTALYWYRQSLGQGPEFLIYFQGTGAADDSGLPNDRFFAVRPEGSVSTLKIQRTERGDSAVYLCASSPGAGVGRHEQYFGPGTRLTVT.

The chain is built from TRBV6-2 or TRBV6-3 and TRBJ2-2; 11 nucleotides agree with TRBD2. CDR1 is MNHEY, CDR2 SVGEGT, per germline. CDR3 size: 16 residues. The ends lost 6 bases at V and 1 base at J; junction bases unmatched: 4. CDR3 amino acids: CASSWTSGQNTGELFF. The CDR3 region has the DNA TGTGCCAGCAGCTGGACTAGCGGGCAGAACACCGGGGAGCTGTTTTTT.

The chain combines TRBV6-2 or TRBV6-3 with TRBJ1-5, with D perhaps matching TRBD1 (6 bases). Per germline, CDR1 MNHEY and CDR2 SVGEGT. Trimming removed 6 bases from V and 4 bases from J, with 13 bases in between. CDR3 length: 14 residues. This CDR3 is CASSPGTRNQPQHF. CDR3 sequence (DNA): TGTGCCAGCAGCCCCGGGACACGAAATCAGCCCCAGCATTTT.

The chain links TRBV27 to TRBJ1-1; perhaps TRBD1 as D (5 bases). The germline CDR1 and CDR2 sequences are MNHEY and SMNVEV (reference sequence). Trimming took 2 bases from V and 0 from J, leaving 22 bases between them. This CDR3 has 19 residues. CDR3 in amino acids: CASSLRRRTDSIMNTEAFF. The CDR3, as DNA: TGTGCCAGCAGTTTACGCCGAAGAACTGACAGTATCATGAACACTGAAGCTTTCTTT.

The chain carries TRBV2 and TRBJ1-2; weak D call: TRBD1 (5 bases). Germline-derived CDR1 and CDR2 are SNHLY and FYNNEI. Trimming stripped 1 base from V and 3 bases from J, with 9 bases between. The CDR3 covers 14 residues. The CDR3 DNA is TGTGCCAGCAGTGAAGAGTGGGGGGACTATGGCTACACCTTC. Translated: CASSEEWGDYGYTF.

The rearrangement joins TRBV7-9 to TRBJ2-2; D possibly corresponds to TRBD1 (6 bases). The V gene lost 5 bases and the J gene lost 5 bases, with 12 bases spanning the gap. Germline loops: CDR1 SEHNR, CDR2 FQNEAQ (reference sequence). This CDR3 has 14 residues. The CDR3 nucleotides read TGTGCCAGCAGCCCAGCAGGGGTGACCGGGGAGCTGTTTTTT. Amino acids: CASSPAGVTGELFF.

This clone was seen just once. This chain uses TRBV11-2 with TRBJ1-1; D not resolved. Germline loops: CDR1 SGHAT, CDR2 FQNNGV. V shed 5 bases and J shed 3 bases, with 13 bases lying between them. There are 14 residues in the CDR3. The CDR3 DNA reads as TGTGCCAGCAGCACCCTTCTGGGCTACACTGAAGCTTTCTTT. Its protein is CASSTLLGYTEAFF.

This clone occurred a few times. The V call is TRBV5-1, the J call TRBJ2-1; D remains ambiguous. The V gene lost 0 bases and the J gene lost 8 bases, with 9 bases spanning the gap. From germline, CDR1 is SGHRS and CDR2 YFSETQ. The CDR3 loop spans 13 amino acids. The CDR3 is CASSLVRSDEQFF. As DNA, the CDR3 is TGCGCCAGCAGCTTGGTCAGAAGCGATGAGCAGTTCTTC.

The V call is TRBV5-1, the J call TRBJ2-7; no clear D gene. Deletions cut 3 bases from V and 2 bases from J, with 12 bases between. The CDR3 runs to 14 residues. Germline V gene data show CDR1 as SGHRS and CDR2 as YFSETQ. CDR3 sequence reads: CASSSRGETYEQYF. The CDR3 bases are TGCGCCAGCAGCTCCCGAGGAGAGACCTACGAGCAGTACTTC.

The gene calls are TRBV19 and TRBJ2-1; 11 bases line up with TRBD2. The CDR3 consists of 16 residues. Germline V gene sequence: CDR1 LNHDA, CDR2 SQIVND (reference sequence). Trimming cost V 2 bases and J 3 bases; bases outside gene matches: 3. CDR3 region: CASSITSGSLYNEQFF. The CDR3 DNA follows: TGTGCCAGTAGTATAACTAGCGGGAGTCTCTACAATGAGCAGTTCTTC.

To note about this clone: Sequence at one end of the junction differs from germline and may be a read error. The chain recombines TRBV11-3 with TRBJ1-4, with D perhaps matching TRBD1 (6 bases). The CDR3 covers 16 residues. The germline gives CDR1 SGHNT, CDR2 YENEEA. The CDR3 DNA follows: TGTGCCAGCAGCATAGAGGGGGGGGCACAGAATGAAAAACTGTTTTTT. Amino acids: CASSIEGGAQNEKLFF.

The chain joins TRBV6-5 to TRBJ2-7; TRBD1 aligns across 8 bases. The ends lost 7 bases at V and 3 bases at J; junction bases unmatched: 5. Germline loops: CDR1 MNHEY, CDR2 SVGAGI. The CDR3 length is 13 residues. The CDR3 here is CASTRTGLYEQYF. In DNA, the CDR3 is TGTGCCAGCACCCGGACAGGGCTCTACGAGCAGTACTTC.

This chain uses TRBV11-2 with TRBJ2-5; 9 bases agree with TRBD2. With V trimmed by 4 bases and J by 5 bases, 11 bases remained unmatched. Germline loops: CDR1 SGHAT, CDR2 FQNNGV. The CDR3 length is 16 residues. The CDR3 loop is CASSSIGSGSGETQYF. The DNA of the CDR3 is TGTGCCAGCAGCTCTATAGGTAGCGGGAGTGGGGAGACCCAGTACTTC. The full variable domain, completed using reference TRBV11-2 and TRBJ2-5, is EAGVAQSPRYKIIEKRQSVAFWCNPISGHATLYWYQQILGQGPKLLIQFQNNGVVDDSQLPKDRFSAERLKGVDSTLKIQPAKLEDSAVYLCASSSIGSGSGETQYFGPGTRLLVL.

The chain is built from TRBV19 and TRBJ1-6, with D tentatively TRBD1 (6 bases). Germline lookup yields CDR1 LNHDA and CDR2 SQIVND (reference sequence). The germline V and J ends were trimmed by 5 bases and 7 bases, with 12 bases remaining between them. The CDR3 has 14 residues. CDR3 protein: CASSLGAGNSPLHF. The DNA of the CDR3 is TGTGCCAGTAGTCTGGGGGCAGGGAATTCACCCCTCCACTTT.